The present entry profiles one TCR beta chain with its context. This record belongs to a study of control samples from healthy donors and cancer patients. Here immunoSEQ multiplex PCR was the method, and the copy in TCRdb shows in-frame clones only, minus some. This table holds more than 95,000 clones, around 89% found once. The CDR3 contains 17 residues. J lost 6 bases, V lost 1 base, and 8 bases had no gene match. Looked up from germline, CDR1 is MGHRA and CDR2 is YSYEKL. The chain joins TRBV4-1 to TRBJ2-3; 12 bases line up with TRBD2. The specimen was PBMCs. This sequence was found in a man aged 55 to 70 with lung cancer. The CDR3 region is CASSQGSSGGALDTQYF. The CDR3 DNA sequence: TGCGCCAGCAGCCAAGGGTCTAGCGGGGGGGCCCTCGATACGCAGTATTTT.